The present T cell receptor (beta chain) was sequenced within a study of cytomegalovirus exposure and HLA in healthy donors. Study-wide results and limits: Many donors shared some public TCRs, even though most TCR sequences were rare. Some TCR beta chains (164 of them) were listed as cytomegalovirus-associated. Reports credit the classifier with highly specific, highly sensitive diagnosis of cytomegalovirus status.

About this clone itself: Its antigen is currently unknown.

Method: immunoSEQ multiplex PCR; TCRdb's copy keeps in-frame clones and lacks some. In the table there are about 64,000 clones, more than 85% of which are singletons. Germline trimming cut 7 bases from V and 6 bases from J; bases unmatched to any gene: 4. The CDR3 is 12 amino acids. The germline gives CDR1 SQVTM, CDR2 ANQGSEA. The chain employs TRBV29-1 and TRBJ1-4; 8 bases align to TRBD1. Sequenced: PBMCs. The sequence derives from a young woman in good health and CMV-seronegative. This CDR3 is CSADRGDEKLFF. The CDR3 DNA sequence: TGCAGCGCAGACAGGGGCGATGAAAAACTGTTTTTT.